The clone carrying this T cell receptor (beta chain) was seen a few times. Its antigen is not known. V was pared by 4 bases and J by 3 bases, with 6 bases of the junction left unmatched. CDR3 length: 15 residues. The sample is drawn from a study of cytomegalovirus exposure and HLA in healthy donors. Across the study: Drawn from HLA-typed donors, 80 million to 95 million unique TCRs were held in an early data release.

Broader study findings: The classifier reportedly diagnosed cytomegalovirus status with high specificity and sensitivity. The study dropped some indistinguishable V segments, TRBV6-2 and TRBV6-3 among them. Analyzed later, most CMV-associated TCR beta chains appeared HLA-restricted.

The primer mix had 60 Vbeta and 13 Jbeta primers. The table came from immunoSEQ multiplex PCR; TCRdb's copy has only in-frame clones and leaves some out. The table lists about 170,000 clones, around 74% of them singletons, with over 2.5% in the top ten. The rearrangement links TRBV6-7 to TRBJ1-5; 7 bases are a match to TRBD1. TRBV6-7 is filed as an ORF, its function uncertain. Sequenced input: PBMCs. The TCR was taken from a female donor in good health and CMV-seronegative. The CDR3 here is CASSFRQGYNQPQHF. CDR3 nucleotide sequence: TGTGCCAGCAGTTTCCGACAGGGTTACAATCAGCCCCAGCATTTT.